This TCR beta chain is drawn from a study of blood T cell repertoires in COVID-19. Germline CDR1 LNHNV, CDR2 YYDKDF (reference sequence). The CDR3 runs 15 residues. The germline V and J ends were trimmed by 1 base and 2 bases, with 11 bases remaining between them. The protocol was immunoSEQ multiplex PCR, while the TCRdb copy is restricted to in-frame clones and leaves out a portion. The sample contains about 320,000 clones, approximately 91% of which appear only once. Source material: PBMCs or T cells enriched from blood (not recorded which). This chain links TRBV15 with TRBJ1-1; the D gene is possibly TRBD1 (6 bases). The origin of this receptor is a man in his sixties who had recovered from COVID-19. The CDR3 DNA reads TGTGCCACCAGCAGAGGGAGACAGGAAAACACTGAAGCTTTCTTT. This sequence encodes CATSRGRQENTEAFF.